A selection of T cell receptor beta chains follows, all from one sample in a study of blood T cell repertoires in COVID-19. The method was immunoSEQ multiplex PCR; TCRdb's version includes in-frame clones alone and lacks a portion of them. The sample holds 250,000 or so clones, about 91% seen once. Sequenced input: peripheral blood. These TCRs come from a woman in her twenties or thirties with COVID-19, enrolled during active disease. CDR3s include the opening cysteine and the closing phenylalanine or tryptophan.

TRBJ2-1,TRBV6-2/TRBV6-3,CASSLDRGLYNEQFF
TRBJ2-2,TRBV4-3,CASSRGTGDTGELFF
TRBJ2-1,TRBV7-2,CASSLAGWGTGVFNEQFF
TRBJ1-2,TRBV12-3/TRBV12-4,CASRPDGSGGYTF
TRBJ2-7,TRBV6-4,CASSPGVASYEQYF
TRBJ2-1,TRBV11-3,CASSFNYNEQFF
TRBJ2-1,TRBV14,CASSQLAGDYNEQFF
TRBJ1-3,TRBV12-5,CASGPMQQGPSGNTIYF
TRBJ1-2,TRBV12-3/TRBV12-4,CASLTSGVFGYTF
TRBJ1-2,TRBV21-1,CASSKGGSREDGYTF
TRBJ2-1,TRBV28,CATTGGLAVYNEQFF
TRBJ2-2,TRBV6-2/TRBV6-3,CASSYSELAGAGELFF
TRBJ1-4,TRBV27,CASSAAPGTVNEKLFF
TRBJ1-1,TRBV7-2,CASSFRPGANPEAFF
TRBJ1-2,TRBV6-5,CASSYSLTGEGYTF
TRBJ1-5,TRBV6-5,CASRVSIGNQPQHF
TRBJ2-7,TRBV6-5,CASSYRGPGEQYF
TRBJ2-2,TRBV10-1,CASSPGGDTGELFF
TRBJ1-1,TRBV5-1,CASSLASGLNTEAFF
TRBJ1-6,TRBV6-5,CASSYSRYRVYSPLHF
TRBJ1-3,TRBV6-5,CASSYSEGTGNTIYF
TRBJ2-4,TRBV7-9,CASSPRDRGLFKNIQYF
TRBJ2-7,TRBV28,CASSFTGLSYEQYF
TRBJ2-2,TRBV7-9,CASSLLAGAGGELFF
TRBJ1-5,TRBV19,CASSIDLLGVSNQPQHF
TRBJ2-7,TRBV6-5,CASRVAGGPYEQYF
TRBJ2-7,TRBV2,CASSGGRGSYEQYF
TRBJ1-5,TRBV19,CASSANRDQPQHF
TRBJ2-3,TRBV6-6,CATRTGREADTQYF
TRBJ2-7,TRBV7-2,CASSSTGQGNYEQYF
TRBJ2-1,TRBV29-1,CSVATSGRVEQFF
TRBJ2-1,TRBV5-5,CASSFRDFGDLGQFF
TRBJ2-4,TRBV19,CASSPPGGRAKNIQYF
TRBJ1-5,TRBV18,CASSRRDMDQPQHF
TRBJ1-3,TRBV3-1/TRBV3-2,CASSQETGGGGNTIYF
TRBJ2-1,TRBV12-2,CASRLDRGSLNEQFF
TRBJ2-1,TRBV21-1,CASSKGAGEQFF
TRBJ2-7,TRBV28,CASSHRTGGVKYEQYF
TRBJ2-7,TRBV11-1,CASSLEAGGNEQYF
TRBJ2-5,TRBV9,CASSVGAGSQETQYF
TRBJ2-1,TRBV4-3,CASSPSPKSGIHYNEQFF
TRBJ2-3,TRBV19,CASSIDYDYSDTQYF
TRBJ2-1,TRBV6-5,CASSYPRTSGYNEQFF
TRBJ2-4,TRBV10-2,CASSESGLAAKNIQYF
TRBJ1-2,TRBV6-5,CASTAAGSGNGYTF
TRBJ2-5,TRBV4-3,CASSQEHREGVETQYF
TRBJ2-1,TRBV6-5,CASSYGGLAQNEQFF
TRBJ1-5,TRBV20-1,CSASDRADRPQHF
TRBJ1-5,TRBV27,CASSLQGQGGSGNQPQHF